This paragraph reports one TCR beta chain. Its cognate antigen has yet to be identified. No per-base quality is available; no much larger clone lies one base away. This sample is drawn from a study of blood T cell repertoires in COVID-19 (dated by TCRdb to between 2020 and 2021). Notes on the research overall: Samples covering the acute and convalescent phases of COVID-19 were provided by collaborators in the United States, Italy and Spain. The material from the prospective study consisted of cDNA or gDNA derived from T cells, B-cell-depleted T cells, or PBMCs. A de-identified subject ID, COVID-19 status, age in years and sex were almost always included in the sample metadata. The dataset comprised deeply sampled blood TCRbeta repertoires from subjects exposed to, actively infected with, or recovered from COVID-19. Where available, HLA class I and class II types were obtained from metadata supplied by the sample provider rather than from assay-based typing. Samples came from the ongoing ImmuneRACE study (first 160 participants) plus 1,254 subjects from 6 global collaborators. The repertoires were released in a freely available public database intended as a resource for research on the immune response to SARS-CoV-2.

Counted from cysteine to phenylalanine, this CDR3 has 15 amino acids. The entry retains the CDR3 DNA only, 45 bases that are in frame from base 1. The germline V and J ends show losses of 4 bases and 5 bases respectively, and no gene match explains 5 bases of the junction. The germline V gene specifies SGHAT as CDR1 and FQNNGV as CDR2. Collaborating institutions collected whole blood in K2EDTA tubes following their own protocols. For TCRbeta analysis, collaborators shipped samples in one of three forms: frozen whole blood, isolated PBMCs, or DNA extracted from either of those sample types. Overall study results and their limits: The amount of clinical and demographic metadata varied by source and participant and was provided uncurated.

TCRbeta CDR3 regions were amplified from genomic DNA by means of the immunoSEQ Assay, a bias-controlled multiplex PCR. In the original analysis: Within the assay, amplification of reference gene primers was used to estimate how many nucleated cells each sample contained. To quantify the absolute abundance of each unique TCRbeta CDR3 rearrangement, sequence reads were collapsed and filtered. For each sample, productive Simpson clonality was calculated as the square root of Simpson's diversity index over productive rearrangements. TCRdb holds this immuneACCESS table with in-frame rearrangements only. Some clones are missing; in checked studies, unresolved V genes explain under half, and the rest has no known cause. The V and J calls and clone size were taken over from that table, and D and trimming were inferred from the DNA. In all, the sample holds 180,000 or so clones, and about 83% of those were seen once. In total, the top ten clones hold roughly 3.7% of the sample.

Sequencing used peripheral blood. The chain employs TRBV11-2 and TRBJ1-5; 10 bases in the junction line up with TRBD1. The TCR originated in a man younger than 35 with active or convalescent COVID-19. The CDR3 in this case is CASSSGTGAYQPQHF. The DNA sequence is given as TGTGCCAGCAGCTCCGGGACAGGGGCTTATCAGCCCCAGCATTTT.